Listed below are T cell receptor beta chains from one sample, sequenced in a study of blood T cell repertoires in COVID-19. Profiling relied on immunoSEQ multiplex PCR, and the TCRdb table lists in-frame clones only, not all of them. The repertoire holds fewer than 700,000 clones, 85% to 90% seen once, with roughly 8% in the top ten. Sequenced sample: peripheral blood. Receptor source: a woman aged 50 to 60 with COVID-19, enrolled during active disease. The conserved cysteine and the conserved F or W are not part of the CDR3 here. A D gene is named only where the DNA matches it firmly.

v_call | d_call | cdr3_aa
TRBV19 | . | ASSIRVWGGIQASGNTIY
TRBV2 | . | ASSNGHMNTEAF
TRBV2 | TRBD2 | ASTTSAGGRVFHEQY
TRBV4-1 | TRBD2 | ASSRRGGSYYNEQF
TRBV15 | . | ATSRDLAGATYEQY
TRBV7-3 | . | ASSLRSRSIGELF
TRBV13 | TRBD1 | ASSLSSGQGFNEQF
TRBV20-1 | TRBD1 | SASGRTGGFYEQY
TRBV3-1/TRBV3-2 | TRBD2 | ASSRVGGVYEQY
TRBV10-3 | . | ATGTGGYTEAF
TRBV11-2 | . | ASSTLVGRGGELF
TRBV7-9 | TRBD1 | ASSHRDRRDTQY
TRBV7-2 | . | ATPPGGSSGNTIY
TRBV30 | . | AWSIPDGRAEAF
TRBV20-1 | . | SVGGDRKLF
TRBV29-1 | TRBD2 | SVLAGGAGEQF
TRBV9 | TRBD1 | ASSPRQGGTDTQY
TRBV28 | . | ASSLSGYEQY
TRBV11-3 | . | ASSLVSTGELF
TRBV6-5 | TRBD2 | ASRGSGARTDTQY
TRBV7-8 | TRBD2 | ASSSRWGGLAGELF
TRBV2 | . | ASRRLHGYT
TRBV30 | . | AWSTGQGNQPQH
TRBV27 | TRBD1 | ASSLRDRGFMNTEAF
TRBV18 | . | ASSPEAQNEQNGYT
TRBV12-3/TRBV12-4 | TRBD1 | ASIGGNGYT
TRBV15 | . | ATAAGIRGYGYT